These 7 T cell receptor beta chains came from one sample sequenced in a study of PD-1 blockade in classical Hodgkin lymphoma. Each patient's relapse followed autologous stem cell transplantation, and brentuximab vedotin exposure varied. Clones were read by immunoSEQ multiplex PCR, and TCRdb kept only the in-frame ones, dropping some. This sample has fewer than 50,000 clones, with about 86% found just once. The sequences come from peripheral blood mononuclear cells (PBMCs), collected before the second cycle of nivolumab. Receptors originate from a human donor with classical Hodgkin lymphoma.

This clone was observed a few times. The chain is built from TRBV19 and TRBJ1-1; unclear D gene. The germline V gene encodes CDR1 LNHDA and CDR2 SQIVND (reference sequence). V lost 3 bases to trimming and J lost 4 bases, with 12 bases between them. This CDR3 comprises 14 residues. The CDR3 nucleotides read TGTGCCAGTAGTATTGCCACAGAGGGCACTGAAGCTTTCTTT. Translating gives CASSIATEGTEAFF.

The chain couples TRBV18 to TRBJ2-7; D gene uncertain. The CDR3 extends over 13 amino acids. Germline V gives CDR1 KGHSH, CDR2 LQKENI. Trimming shortened V by 2 bases and J by 2 bases, and 7 bases separated the two germline ends. Written as DNA, the CDR3 is TGTGCCAGCTCACCAGACGTGACCTACGAGCAGTACTTC. Amino acid sequence: CASSPDVTYEQYF.

Written as DNA, the CDR3 is TGTGCCAGCAGCCTGGGACTGATGAACACTGAAGCTTTCTTT. Translated, it gives CASSLGLMNTEAFF. V gene TRBV5-6 combines with J gene TRBJ1-1; weak D call: TRBD1 (5 bases). CDR3 length: 14 amino acids. Germline lookup yields CDR1 SGHDT and CDR2 YYEEEE. V lost 4 bases to trimming and J lost 0 bases, with 10 bases between them.

CDR3 coding DNA: TGTGCCAGCAGGAGGGCAGATACGCAGTATTTT. Its protein product is CASRRADTQYF. The gene calls are TRBV6-1 and TRBJ2-3; D is possibly TRBD2 (5 bases). Looked up from germline, CDR1 is MNHNS and CDR2 is SASEGT. CDR3 size: 11 residues. Trimming pared 6 bases from V and 4 bases from J, leaving 5 bases between.

The J gene is TRBJ1-6, the V gene TRBV5-4; 12 bases match TRBD1. This CDR3 comprises 14 residues. V was pared by 4 bases and J by 10 bases, with 3 bases of the junction left unmatched. Germline CDR1 reads SGHNT; CDR2 reads YYREEE (reference sequence). CDR3 coding DNA: TGTGCCAGCAGCAGGGACAGGGGGCAATCACCCCTCCACTTT. Its protein is CASSRDRGQSPLHF. The entire variable domain, with the rest obtained from reference TRBV5-4 and TRBJ1-6, is as follows: ETGVTQSPTHLIKTRGQQVTLRCSSQSGHNTVSWYQQALGQGPQFIFQYYREEENGRGNFPPRFSGLQFPNYSSELNVNALELDDSALYLCASSRDRGQSPLHFGNGTRLTVT.

The chain links TRBV6-1 to TRBJ2-5, with unresolved D. In germline, CDR1 is MNHNS, CDR2 SASEGT. This CDR3 spans 15 amino acids. The germline V and J ends were trimmed by 7 bases and 1 base, with 16 bases remaining between them. The chain's CDR3 is CASIIRSTLQETQYF. In nucleotides, the CDR3 is TGTGCCAGCATAATCCGCTCCACCCTCCAAGAGACCCAGTACTTC.

The rearrangement links TRBV18 to TRBJ2-3; D not certain. Trimming shortened V by 3 bases and J by 4 bases, and 5 bases separated the two germline ends. CDR1 is KGHSH and CDR2 is LQKENI in the germline V gene. The CDR3 is 12 amino acids. CDR3 residues: CASSPWADTQYF. CDR3 nucleotides: TGTGCCAGCTCACCTTGGGCAGATACGCAGTATTTT.